Detailed here is one T cell receptor (beta chain). Its antigen is not identified. The data originate from a study of shared clonotypes between healthy human individuals. For the study at large: Donor composition was two women and a few men, aged 18 to 49. Whole-study results and caveats: The study found lower generation probabilities in non-shared clonotypes than in those shared by all four donors.

The input for sorted-subset replicate PCRs was about 210 ng DNA, about 30,000 T cell genomes. Profiling relied on immunoSEQ multiplex PCR, and the TCRdb table lists in-frame clones only, not all of them. Of some 2.1 million clones in the sample, 85% to 95% were seen once. Germline V gives CDR1 MGHRA, CDR2 YSYEKL. CDR3 length equals 15 residues. V was shortened by 4 bases and J by 2 bases, with 15 bases between the two germline ends. This receptor was obtained from a man between 18 and 35 years old in good health. The chain recombines TRBV4-1 with TRBJ2-7; D might be TRBD2 (6 bases). Sequenced input: naive CD4+ T cells sorted from blood. Subset noted: CD45RA+ positively selected. CDR3 amino acids: CASSPRLVRTYEQYF. The CDR3 DNA reads as TGCGCCAGCAGCCCGAGACTAGTGCGCACCTACGAGCAGTACTTC.